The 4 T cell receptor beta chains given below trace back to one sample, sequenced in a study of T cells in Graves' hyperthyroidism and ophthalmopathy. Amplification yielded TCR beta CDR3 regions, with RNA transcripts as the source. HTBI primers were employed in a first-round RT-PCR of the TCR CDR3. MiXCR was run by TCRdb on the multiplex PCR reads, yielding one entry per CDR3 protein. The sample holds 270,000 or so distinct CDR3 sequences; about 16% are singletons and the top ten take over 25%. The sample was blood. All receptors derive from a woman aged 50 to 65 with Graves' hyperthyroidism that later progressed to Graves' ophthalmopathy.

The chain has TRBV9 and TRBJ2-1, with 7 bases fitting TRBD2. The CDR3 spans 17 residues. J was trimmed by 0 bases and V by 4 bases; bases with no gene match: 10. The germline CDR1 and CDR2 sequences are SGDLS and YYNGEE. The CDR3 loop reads CASSYVPAGSSYNEQFF. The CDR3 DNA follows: TGTGCCAGCAGCTATGTACCAGCGGGAAGCTCCTACAATGAGCAGTTCTTC.

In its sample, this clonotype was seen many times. In nucleotides, the CDR3 is TGCGCCAGCAGCTTGAGCGGGACTTTAGGAGACTACACCTTC. Translation gives CASSLSGTLGDYTF. The rearrangement links TRBV5-1 to TRBJ1-2, with D possibly TRBD1 on 5 matching bases. This CDR3 has 14 amino acids. Germline V gene sequence: CDR1 SGHRS, CDR2 YFSETQ. V lost 1 base and J lost 10, with 17 bases in between.

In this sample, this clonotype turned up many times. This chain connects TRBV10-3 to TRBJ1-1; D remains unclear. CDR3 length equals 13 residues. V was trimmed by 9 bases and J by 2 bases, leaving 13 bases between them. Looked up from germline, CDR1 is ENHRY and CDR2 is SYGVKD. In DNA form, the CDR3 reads TGTGCCATAACCGGGGATCAAAACACTGAAGCTTTCTTT. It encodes CAITGDQNTEAFF.

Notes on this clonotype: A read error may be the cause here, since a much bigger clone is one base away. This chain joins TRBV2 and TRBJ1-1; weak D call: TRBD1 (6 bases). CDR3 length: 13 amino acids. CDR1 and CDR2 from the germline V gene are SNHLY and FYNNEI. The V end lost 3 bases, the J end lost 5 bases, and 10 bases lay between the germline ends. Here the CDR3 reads CASSDQGRTEAFF. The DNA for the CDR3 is TGTGCCAGCAGTGACCAGGGGCGGACTGAAGCTTTCTTT.